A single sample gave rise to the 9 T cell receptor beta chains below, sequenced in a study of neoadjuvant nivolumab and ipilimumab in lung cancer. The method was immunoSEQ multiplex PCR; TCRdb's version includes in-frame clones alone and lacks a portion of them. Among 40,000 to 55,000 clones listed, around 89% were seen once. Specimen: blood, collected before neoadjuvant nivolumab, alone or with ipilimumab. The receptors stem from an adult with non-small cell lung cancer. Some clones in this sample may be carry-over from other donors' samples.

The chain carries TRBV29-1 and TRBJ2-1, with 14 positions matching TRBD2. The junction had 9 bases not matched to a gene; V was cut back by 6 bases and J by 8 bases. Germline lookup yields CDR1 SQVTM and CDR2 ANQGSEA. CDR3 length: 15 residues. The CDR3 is CSVKGLAGVLHEQFF. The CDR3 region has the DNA TGCAGCGTCAAGGGACTAGCGGGAGTGTTACATGAGCAGTTCTTC.

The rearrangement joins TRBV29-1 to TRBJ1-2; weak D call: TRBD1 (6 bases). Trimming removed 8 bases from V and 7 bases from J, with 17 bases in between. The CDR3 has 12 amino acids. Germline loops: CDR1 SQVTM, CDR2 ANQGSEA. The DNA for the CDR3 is TGCAGCCCCCAAGAAGGGGGACGTGGCTACACCTTC. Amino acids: CSPQEGGRGYTF.

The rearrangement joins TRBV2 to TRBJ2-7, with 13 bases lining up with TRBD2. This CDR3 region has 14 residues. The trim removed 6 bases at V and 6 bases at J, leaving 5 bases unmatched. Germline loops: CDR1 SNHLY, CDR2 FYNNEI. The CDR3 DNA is TGTGCCAGCAGCGCACTAGCGGGAGGGCCCGAGCAGTACTTC. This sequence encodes CASSALAGGPEQYF. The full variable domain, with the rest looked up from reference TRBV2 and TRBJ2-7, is EPEVTQTPSHQVTQMGQEVILRCVPISNHLYFYWYRQILGQKVEFLVSFYNNEISEKSEIFDDQFSVERPDGSNFTLKIRSTKLEDSAMYFCASSALAGGPEQYFGPGTRLTVT.

For the CDR3, the DNA is TGTGCCAGCAGCGTAGGGATGAGTTTGACCCAGTACTTC. Translated: CASSVGMSLTQYF. V usage is TRBV9 and J usage is TRBJ2-5; unclear D gene. Germline lookup yields CDR1 SGDLS and CDR2 YYNGEE. The CDR3 spans 13 residues. Trimming took 0 bases from V and 7 from J, leaving 10 bases between them.

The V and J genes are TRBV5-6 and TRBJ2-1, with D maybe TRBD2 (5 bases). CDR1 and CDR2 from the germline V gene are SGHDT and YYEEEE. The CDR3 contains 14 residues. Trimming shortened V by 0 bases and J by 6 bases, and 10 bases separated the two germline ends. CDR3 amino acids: CASSLGELLNEQFF. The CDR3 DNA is TGTGCCAGCAGCTTGGGGGAGCTCCTCAATGAGCAGTTCTTC.

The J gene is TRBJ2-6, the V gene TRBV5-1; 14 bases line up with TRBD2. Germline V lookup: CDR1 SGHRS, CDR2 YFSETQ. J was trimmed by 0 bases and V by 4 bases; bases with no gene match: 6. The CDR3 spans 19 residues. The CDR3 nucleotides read TGCGCCAGCAGCCTTCGGACTAGCGGGAGGTTCTCTGGGGCCAACGTCCTGACTTTC. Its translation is CASSLRTSGRFSGANVLTF.

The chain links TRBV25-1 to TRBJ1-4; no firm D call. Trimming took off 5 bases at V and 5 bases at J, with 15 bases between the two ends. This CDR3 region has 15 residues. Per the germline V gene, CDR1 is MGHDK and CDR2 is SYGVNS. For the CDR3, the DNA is TGTGCCAGCAGTCGGGCTTGGGTGGACAATGAAAAACTGTTTTTT. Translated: CASSRAWVDNEKLFF.

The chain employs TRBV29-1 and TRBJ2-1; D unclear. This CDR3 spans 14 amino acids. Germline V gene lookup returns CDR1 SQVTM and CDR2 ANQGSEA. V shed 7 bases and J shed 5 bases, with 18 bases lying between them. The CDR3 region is CSGLLPERNNEQFF. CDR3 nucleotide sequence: TGCAGCGGACTCCTTCCGGAGAGGAACAATGAGCAGTTCTTC.

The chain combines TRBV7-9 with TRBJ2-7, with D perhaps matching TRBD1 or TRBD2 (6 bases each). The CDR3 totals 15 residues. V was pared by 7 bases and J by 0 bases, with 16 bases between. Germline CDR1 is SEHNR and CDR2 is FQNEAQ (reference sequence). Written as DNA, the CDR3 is TGTGCCAGCACGGTCCAGGGGACTGTCTCCTACGAGCAGTACTTC. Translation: CASTVQGTVSYEQYF.